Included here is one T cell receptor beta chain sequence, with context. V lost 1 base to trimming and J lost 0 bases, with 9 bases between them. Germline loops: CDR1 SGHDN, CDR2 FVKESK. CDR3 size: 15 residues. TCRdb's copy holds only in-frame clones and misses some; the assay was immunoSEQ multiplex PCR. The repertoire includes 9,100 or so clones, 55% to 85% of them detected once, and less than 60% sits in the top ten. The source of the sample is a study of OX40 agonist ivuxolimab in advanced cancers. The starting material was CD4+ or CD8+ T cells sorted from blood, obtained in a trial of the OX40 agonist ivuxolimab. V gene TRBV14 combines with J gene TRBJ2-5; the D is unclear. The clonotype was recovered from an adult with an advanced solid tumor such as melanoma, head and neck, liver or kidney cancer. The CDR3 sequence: CASSQGQAYQETQYF. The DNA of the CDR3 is TGTGCCAGCAGCCAAGGGCAGGCTTACCAAGAGACCCAGTACTTC. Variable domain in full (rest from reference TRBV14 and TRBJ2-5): EAGVTQFPSHSVIEKGQTVTLRCDPISGHDNLYWYRRVMGKEIKFLLHFVKESKQDESGMPNNRFLAERTGGTYSTLKVQPAELEDSGVYFCASSQGQAYQETQYFGPGTRLLVL.